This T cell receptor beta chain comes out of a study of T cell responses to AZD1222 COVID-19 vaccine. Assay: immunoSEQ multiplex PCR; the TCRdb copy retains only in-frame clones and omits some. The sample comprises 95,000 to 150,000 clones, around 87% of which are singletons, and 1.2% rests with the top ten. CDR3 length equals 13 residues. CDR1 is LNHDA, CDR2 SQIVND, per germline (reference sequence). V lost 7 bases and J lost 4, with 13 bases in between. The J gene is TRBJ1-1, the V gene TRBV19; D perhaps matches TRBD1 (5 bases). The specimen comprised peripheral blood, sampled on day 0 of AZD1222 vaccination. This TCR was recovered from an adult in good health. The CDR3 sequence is CASTTGGVTEAFF. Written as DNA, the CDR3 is TGTGCCAGTACAACGGGGGGAGTCACTGAAGCTTTCTTT.